This record covers a single T cell receptor beta chain. The target antigen is unknown. Measured with immunoSEQ multiplex PCR; TCRdb has only the in-frame clones, and not every one. The table lists 70,000 to 80,000 clones, about 92% of them singletons. This entry is derived from a study of graft-versus-host responses after intestinal transplantation. Study information: Multivisceral, liver-intestinal, or isolated intestinal grafts were transplanted into recipients. Uniformly, recipients were administered anti-thymocyte globulin induction with subsequent tacrolimus and steroids for around three years. General study points: The highest levels of circulating GvH clones went along with early declines in HvG clones after transplant. GvH clones occurred in recipient marrow; some first appeared in ileum or blood.

Trimming stripped 4 bases from V and 1 base from J, with 11 bases between. The CDR3 sequence is 14 residues long. Germline loops: CDR1 SGHNT, CDR2 YYREEE (reference sequence). This TCR came from a human donor who received an intestinal transplant. The J gene is TRBJ1-1, the V gene TRBV5-4; TRBD1 is a possible D gene (6 bases). The specimen comprised unstimulated CD8+ T cells sorted from spleen or lymph node cells, sampled before intestinal transplant. The CDR3 DNA follows: TGTGCCAGCAGCACCGGGGGGCCGAACACTGAAGCTTTCTTT. Translating gives CASSTGGPNTEAFF.